Listed below are T cell receptor beta chains from one sample, sequenced in a study of T cells after yellow fever vaccination. TCRdb processed the 5' RACE reads anew with MiXCR; each CDR3 protein has one entry. Found here are around 31,000 distinct CDR3 sequences, more than 9% of them singletons; the top ten hold roughly 12%. Material: PBMCs, either bulk or a sorted T-cell subset (CD4+, CD8+, memory, or dextramer-sorted; not recorded which), obtained more than 13 days after the first yellow fever vaccination. These receptors all come from a man younger than 35 who received the YFV17D yellow fever vaccine. CDR3s include the opening cysteine and the closing phenylalanine or tryptophan. The D gene is left open where the match is weak. Rows give clone size only sometimes, using once, few, many, or a class for an expanded clone.

d_call clone_size j_call v_call cdr3_aa cdr3_nt
. many TRBJ1-3 TRBV18 CASSPGGSRPGNTIYF TGTGCCAGCTCACCGGGGGGCAGTCGCCCTGGAAACACCATATATTTT
. many TRBJ1-5 TRBV7-2 CASSLDGGGNQPQHF TGTGCCAGCAGCTTAGACGGGGGTGGCAATCAGCCCCAGCATTTT
. many TRBJ2-3 TRBV4-1 CASSQDRGGADTQYF TGCGCCAGCAGCCAAGATAGGGGGGGGGCAGATACGCAGTATTTT
TRBD1 many TRBJ1-2 TRBV3-1 CASSDRQGRGYTF TGTGCCAGCAGCGACAGACAGGGTCGTGGCTACACCTTC
. many TRBJ1-3 TRBV20-1 CSALWNTIYF TGCAGTGCTCTTTGGAACACCATATATTTT
TRBD1 many TRBJ1-5 TRBV28 CASSSPQGAQPQHF TGTGCCAGCAGCTCACCACAGGGGGCTCAGCCCCAGCATTTT
. many TRBJ1-6 TRBV7-2 CASSLAPGSYSPLHF TGTGCCAGCAGCTTAGCGCCAGGCAGCTACTCACCCCTCCACTTT
TRBD1 many TRBJ2-7 TRBV6-2/TRBV6-3 CASSQPDRGTYEQYF TGTGCCAGCAGCCAACCCGACAGGGGAACCTACGAGCAGTACTTC
. many TRBJ1-6 TRBV5-6 CASSLGRYNSPLHF TGTGCCAGCAGCTTGGGGAGGTATAATTCACCCCTCCACTTT
. few TRBJ1-2 TRBV19 CASNPGTATNYGYTF TGTGCCAGTAACCCCGGGACGGCGACTAACTATGGCTACACCTTC
. many TRBJ2-1 TRBV5-1 CASSLRGVGGVGYNEQFF TGCGCCAGCAGCTTGCGGGGAGTAGGAGGGGTGGGATACAATGAGCAGTTCTTC
. many TRBJ1-5 TRBV7-8 CASSLRAVGNPGAQHF TGTGCCAGCAGCCTTAGGGCGGTGGGCAACCCTGGGGCCCAGCATTTT
. . TRBJ2-5 TRBV7-2 CASSLTRERTQYF TGTGCCAGCAGCTTGACAAGGGAGAGAACCCAGTACTTC
. many TRBJ2-5 TRBV5-1 CASSEGEAGQETQYF TGCGCCAGCAGCGAAGGGGAGGCAGGGCAAGAGACCCAGTACTTC
. many TRBJ1-5 TRBV9 CASSYSGSNQPQHF TGTGCCAGCAGCTACAGCGGCAGCAATCAGCCCCAGCATTTT
. . TRBJ2-3 TRBV3-1 CASSLRSTDMQYF TGTGCCAGCAGCCTTCGGAGCACAGATATGCAGTATTTT
. many TRBJ1-1 TRBV5-4 CASTIGHTVRTEAFF TGTGCCAGCACCATAGGACACACGGTGAGGACTGAAGCTTTCTTT
. many TRBJ1-1 TRBV15 CATSRWVVGTEAFF TGTGCCACCAGCAGGTGGGTAGTGGGCACTGAAGCTTTCTTT
. medium-sized TRBJ2-5 TRBV28 CASRGQRETQYF TGTGCCAGCAGAGGACAGAGGGAGACCCAGTACTTC
. many TRBJ2-3 TRBV2 CASSDDPGDTQYF TGTGCCAGCAGTGACGACCCGGGAGATACGCAGTATTTT
. many TRBJ2-1 TRBV6-1 CASEEPSSYNEQFF TGTGCCAGCGAAGAACCTAGCTCCTACAATGAGCAGTTCTTC
TRBD2 many TRBJ2-2 TRBV20-1 CSARGLAGTGELFF TGCAGTGCTAGAGGGCTAGCGGGTACCGGGGAGCTGTTTTTT
. many TRBJ2-1 TRBV12-3/TRBV12-4 CASVREDNEQFF TGTGCCAGCGTAAGGGAGGACAATGAGCAGTTCTTC
. many TRBJ2-3 TRBV20-1 CSDSDTQYF TGCAGTGACTCAGATACGCAGTATTTT
TRBD1 many TRBJ1-2 TRBV28 CASSSIGDRGGHYGYTF TGTGCCAGCAGTTCCATAGGCGACAGGGGTGGGCACTATGGCTACACCTTC
. many TRBJ1-2 TRBV7-2 CASTPSGSRSSYGYTF TGTGCCAGCACCCCCTCCGGCAGCAGGTCAAGCTATGGCTACACCTTC
TRBD1 . TRBJ1-5 TRBV19 CASGRQGDQPQHF TGTGCCAGTGGTAGGCAGGGGGATCAGCCCCAGCATTTT